The source of this T cell receptor (beta chain) is a study of blood T cell repertoires in COVID-19. CDR1 and CDR2 (germline): SEHNR, FQNEAQ (reference sequence). This CDR3 is 12 amino acids long. Trimming pared 4 bases from V and 4 bases from J, leaving 7 bases between. Produced via immunoSEQ multiplex PCR; TCRdb's table is partial and in-frame only. The sample has tens of thousands of clones; about 80% are singletons. The origin of this receptor is a man between 65 and 80 years old with acute or convalescent COVID-19. Sequenced sample: peripheral blood. This chain connects TRBV7-9 to TRBJ1-2; D gene ambiguous. CDR3 region: CASSSDTYGYTF. DNA of the CDR3: TGTGCCAGCAGCTCTGACACCTATGGCTACACCTTC.